This is a list of T cell receptor beta chains from one sample in a study of molecular identifiers for immune sequencing clone quantification. TCRdb re-called the PCR reads through MiXCR, storing one row per CDR3 protein. The sample yields about 60,000 distinct CDR3 sequences, 17% seen once. The sequencing input was naive CD8+ T cells from blood, with Jurkat cell RNA spiked in. Every receptor here comes from a human donor in good health. Some libraries in this study had Jurkat cell RNA spiked in. CDR3s include the opening cysteine and the closing phenylalanine or tryptophan. A D gene is named only where the DNA matches it firmly. The listing skips clone size in some rows; elsewhere it reads once, few, many or a size class.

d_gene	v_gene	j_gene	abundance	CDR3nt	CDR3aa
-	TRBV27	TRBJ2-6	many	TGTGCCAGCAAAATCGGGGGATCTGGGGCCAACGTCCTGACTTTC	CASKIGGSGANVLTF
-	TRBV4-1	TRBJ2-1	-	TGCGCCAGCAGCCAAGAGGTAGTAGGCTCTTCCTACAATGAGCAGTTCTTC	CASSQEVVGSSYNEQFF
TRBD1	TRBV2	TRBJ2-1	many	TGTGCCAGCAGCCATACCTGGACAGGGGACAATGAGCAGTTCTTC	CASSHTWTGDNEQFF
-	TRBV5-1	TRBJ2-7	many	TGCGCCAGCAGCTTGTCAATTCGATACCAGTCCTCCTACGAGCAGTACTTC	CASSLSIRYQSSYEQYF
TRBD1	TRBV12-5	TRBJ1-5	many	TGTGCTAGTGGTTTGGAACTTTCCGGGACAGGGGCGGGTTGGAATCAGCCCCAGCATTTT	CASGLELSGTGAGWNQPQHF
-	TRBV12-5	TRBJ1-2	many	TGTGCTAGTGGTTTGGTAACGCCTTCACGGCAAAACTATGGCTACACCTTC	CASGLVTPSRQNYGYTF
-	TRBV7-8	TRBJ2-7	many	TGTGCCAGCAGCTTAAAGTTTTCAGGGGCCAGGGCCTACGAGCAGTACTTC	CASSLKFSGARAYEQYF
-	TRBV20-1	TRBJ2-2	few	TGCAGTGCCCTTAGTGTAGGGAGTGGGACCGGGGAGCTGTTTTTT	CSALSVGSGTGELFF
-	TRBV25-1	TRBJ1-2	-	TGTGCCAGCAGTTCAGGGGACTATGGCAACACCTTC	CASSSGDYGNTF
-	TRBV28	TRBJ1-2	many	TGTGCCAGCAGCCCACTTTCCACAGGGACGGGCTACACCTTC	CASSPLSTGTGYTF
-	TRBV19	TRBJ2-7	few	TGTGCCAGTAGTATCTTCGGTGCCTACGAGCAGTACTTC	CASSIFGAYEQYF
TRBD2	TRBV7-6	TRBJ2-5	many	TGTGCCAGCGCCCCGGGAGGGAGGGCCGGGGAGACCCAGTACTTC	CASAPGGRAGETQYF
-	TRBV4-1	TRBJ2-1	-	TGCGCCAGCAGCCAACAGGTTGTCTACAATGAGCAGTTCTTC	CASSQQVVYNEQFF
-	TRBV14	TRBJ1-1	many	TGTGCCAGCAGCCACGCCCCGGCGGGGTTCGCTGAAGCTTTCTTT	CASSHAPAGFAEAFF
-	TRBV6-2/TRBV6-3	TRBJ1-5	many	TGTGCCAGCAGAATATTGGGAAGCAATCAGCCCCAGCATTTT	CASRILGSNQPQHF
TRBD1	TRBV28	TRBJ2-7	many	TGTGCCAGCAGGGGGCCGGGACAGGGAGCCGAGCAGTACTTC	CASRGPGQGAEQYF
-	TRBV6-6	TRBJ1-1	few	TGTGCCAGCAGTCACGGGGGTGAGGACACTGAAGCTTTCTTT	CASSHGGEDTEAFF
TRBD1	TRBV7-9	TRBJ2-2	-	TGTGCCAGCAGCCCTGGACAGGGACAGGGAACCGGGGAGCTGTTTTTT	CASSPGQGQGTGELFF
-	TRBV4-1	TRBJ1-1	many	TGCGCCAGCACTTCCTCCAACACTGAAGCTTTCTTT	CASTSSNTEAFF
-	TRBV4-1	TRBJ1-6	many	TGCGCCAGCAGCCAACTTGCGGCAGGCCCTGGTAATTCACCCCTCCACTTT	CASSQLAAGPGNSPLHF
TRBD1	TRBV29-1	TRBJ2-7	many	TGCAGCGTTCTGGGGGAGAGAGACAGGGTTAGTAGCTCCTACGAGCAGTACTTC	CSVLGERDRVSSSYEQYF
-	TRBV6-5	TRBJ2-5	many	TGTGCCAGCAGTATAATGGGCCAAGAGACCCAGTACTTC	CASSIMGQETQYF
TRBD2	TRBV19	TRBJ2-1	-	TGTGCCAGTAACCCCGGGGGGGTCGGGGAGCAGTTCTTC	CASNPGGVGEQFF
TRBD2	TRBV10-3	TRBJ2-1	few	TGTGCCATCAGTGTACAGCGGGAGGGCTCCAATGAGCAGTTCTTC	CAISVQREGSNEQFF
TRBD2	TRBV4-1	TRBJ2-1	many	TGCGCCAGCAGCCTTATCAGAGGAAGCGGGGCCTACAATGAGCAGTTCTTC	CASSLIRGSGAYNEQFF
-	TRBV14	TRBJ2-1	few	TGTGCCAGCAGCCAAGACACACTAGTCGACAATGAGCAGTTCTTC	CASSQDTLVDNEQFF
TRBD1	TRBV24-1	TRBJ2-7	few	TGTGCCACCATTCCCCTTTACAGGGGGTCCCTCGAGCAGTACTTC	CATIPLYRGSLEQYF
-	TRBV20-1	TRBJ2-7	many	TGCAGTGCTAGATCGCGGGCCTGGGACGAGCAGTACTTC	CSARSRAWDEQYF
TRBD1	TRBV28	TRBJ1-1	once	TGTGCCAGCGGCGGTCGACAGGGGGCAAACACTGAAGCTTTCTTT	CASGGRQGANTEAFF
TRBD1	TRBV2	TRBJ1-1	-	TGTGCCAGCAGCCCCCGGGACAGGGAGCACCTGAACACTGAAGCTTTCTTT	CASSPRDREHLNTEAFF
-	TRBV12-5	TRBJ1-1	many	TGTGCTAGTGGTTGGGGGACCGCGAACACTGAAGCTTTCTTT	CASGWGTANTEAFF
-	TRBV24-1	TRBJ1-5	few	TGTGCCACCAGGGGCCCCGATAGCGATCAGCCCCAGCATTTT	CATRGPDSDQPQHF
TRBD1	TRBV7-9	TRBJ1-4	many	TGTGCCAGCAGCTTTCCGGGAACAGGGGTGACTAATGAAAAACTGTTTTTT	CASSFPGTGVTNEKLFF
-	TRBV5-1	TRBJ2-3	-	TGCGCCGGCAGCTGGGACACTTCGGACAGCACAGATACGCAGTATTTT	CAGSWDTSDSTDTQYF
-	TRBV27	TRBJ2-3	few	TGTGCCGGCAGTTTGCACCGGGACCGGGAGCAGTATTTT	CAGSLHRDREQYF
TRBD2	TRBV5-3	TRBJ2-1	-	TGTGCCAGCAGCTTGGATACTAGCGGGTCCAATGAGCAGTTCTTC	CASSLDTSGSNEQFF
-	TRBV19	TRBJ2-7	many	TGTGCCAGTAGTTCCGTTGCCTCCTACGAGCAGTACTTC	CASSSVASYEQYF
TRBD2	TRBV20-1	TRBJ2-1	many	TGCAGTGCTAGAGCCACGGGATTAGCGGGTATAGATGAGCAGTTCTTC	CSARATGLAGIDEQFF
-	TRBV13	TRBJ1-4	many	TGTGCCAGCAGCTTAGCCGGGTATCTTAGCGAAAAACTGTTTTTT	CASSLAGYLSEKLFF
TRBD1	TRBV28	TRBJ2-7	-	TGTGCCAGCACCAACGCCGGGACAGTCTACGAGCAGTACTTC	CASTNAGTVYEQYF
-	TRBV19	TRBJ2-1	many	TGTGCCAGTAGTATATTGGGCGTCGGGAGATCTTCCTACAATGAGCAGTTCTTC	CASSILGVGRSSYNEQFF
TRBD1	TRBV7-9	TRBJ2-7	many	TGTGCCAGCACCTCCGGACAGGGCTACGAGCAGTACTTC	CASTSGQGYEQYF
TRBD2	TRBV5-5	TRBJ2-2	few	TGTGCCAGCAGCAAGGGACTAGCTTTCTTGGGAAGCACCGGGGAGCTGTTTTTT	CASSKGLAFLGSTGELFF
-	TRBV27	TRBJ1-1	many	TGTGCCAGCAGCCCAGGGACTCTTAGAGGGATGAACACTGAAGCTTTCTTT	CASSPGTLRGMNTEAFF
TRBD2	TRBV10-3	TRBJ2-7	many	TGTGCCATCAGTGAGTCTACTAGCGGGATGTACGAGCAGTACTTC	CAISESTSGMYEQYF
-	TRBV28	TRBJ1-2	many	TGTGCCAGCAGTTTCGGGAGCCTCTATGGCTACACCTTC	CASSFGSLYGYTF
TRBD2	TRBV14	TRBJ2-1	-	TGTGCCAGCAGCCAAGCGAAGATTGGCGGACTAGCGGGAGTGAGTAATGAGCAGTTCTTC	CASSQAKIGGLAGVSNEQFF
TRBD2	TRBV29-1	TRBJ2-1	many	TGCAGCGTGTCGGGACTAGCGGCGGGTAATGAGCAGTTCTTC	CSVSGLAAGNEQFF
-	TRBV4-1	TRBJ1-4	-	TGCGCCAGCAGCCAGGGCTTGATCGAAAAACTGTTTTTT	CASSQGLIEKLFF
TRBD1	TRBV10-3	TRBJ2-7	many	TGTGCCATCAGTAAGGGGGCGAGCGAGCAGTACTTC	CAISKGASEQYF
-	TRBV5-1	TRBJ2-1	many	TGCGCCAGCAGCCCGACTTCCTACAATGAGCAGTTCTTC	CASSPTSYNEQFF
-	TRBV18	TRBJ2-7	many	TGTGCCAGCTCACCTACCGACAACTACGAGCAGTACTTC	CASSPTDNYEQYF